What follows are 28 T cell receptor beta chains derived from one specimen sequenced in a study of human T cells and chemical hapten exposure. TCRdb re-analysed the RACE reads in MiXCR, keeping a single row per CDR3 protein. The data contain approximately 340,000 distinct CDR3 sequences, approximately 6.3% of them singletons. The time point: patch test 1, 2 weeks after DPC sensitization. The treatment here: therapeutic diphenylcyclopropenone sensitization with weekly scalp DPC. Sequences were derived from whole blood, sampled in connection with sensitization to the hapten diphenylcyclopropenone (DPC). The receptors originated from a woman younger than 30 with alopecia areata. Some clones in this sample may be carry-over from other donors' samples.

This chain uses TRBV24-1 with TRBJ1-1; D is undetermined. The CDR3 has 13 residues. V was cut by 3 bases and J by 0 bases, with 4 bases left in between. The germline CDR1 and CDR2 sequences are KGHDR and SFDVKD. CDR3 loop: CATSDRLNTEAFF. CDR3 sequence (DNA): TGTGCCACCAGTGATCGATTGAACACTGAAGCTTTCTTT.

Only a few counts were recorded for this clonotype. The chain is built from TRBV6-1 and TRBJ1-4; no firm D call. This CDR3 is 14 amino acids long. CDR1 and CDR2 (germline): MNHNS, SASEGT. Trimming removed 7 bases from V and 8 bases from J, with 17 bases in between. The CDR3 DNA is TGTGCCAGCACCGAGCGCATCCTTCGGGAAAAACTGTTTTTT. As protein: CASTERILREKLFF.

This clonotype has at least ten counts. The chain has TRBV20-1 and TRBJ2-3; D unclear. Germline values: CDR1 DFQATT, CDR2 SNEGSKA (reference sequence). The CDR3 sequence is 13 residues long. V gave up 0 bases and J gave up 2 bases, with 6 bases separating them. The CDR3 coding sequence is TGCAGTGCTAGAGACGGAGCCACAGATACGCAGTATTTT. As protein: CSARDGATDTQYF.

This clonotype was found a few times. The chain is built from TRBV12-3 or TRBV12-4 and TRBJ1-6; TRBD1 agrees at 10 bases. The CDR3 length is 15 residues. The ends lost 5 bases at V and 9 bases at J; junction bases unmatched: 7. As DNA, the CDR3 is TGTGCCAGCAGTCCGGGACAGGGGTGGCGTTCACCCCTCCACTTT. Translating gives CASSPGQGWRSPLHF.

The chain combines TRBV7-2 with TRBJ2-4; D may correspond to TRBD1 or TRBD2 (5 bases each). The CDR3 has 14 amino acids. CDR1 SGHTA and CDR2 FQGNSA come from the germline V gene. V lost 2 bases and J 3 bases, leaving 8 bases between the germline ends. CDR3 nucleotides: TGTGCCAGCAGCTTAAAGGGGAGCAAAAACATTCAGTACTTC. Amino acid sequence: CASSLKGSKNIQYF.

This clonotype was observed many times. The chain couples TRBV4-3 to TRBJ1-1; D uncertain. The CDR3 extends over 13 amino acids. In germline, CDR1 is LGHNA, CDR2 YSLEER. Trimming pared 6 bases from V and 11 bases from J, leaving 19 bases between. CDR3 loop: CASSSSAGSMAFF. The CDR3 bases are TGCGCCAGCAGTTCGTCGGCCGGTTCAATGGCTTTCTTT.

At least ten counts were recorded for this clonotype. The DNA for the CDR3 is TGTGCCAGCAGCCCTCTGACCGGGACAGATACGCAGTATTTT. Translation: CASSPLTGTDTQYF. The chain joins TRBV7-6 to TRBJ2-3; D gene uncertain. Germline V CDR1 and CDR2: SGHVS, FNYEAQ. CDR3 length: 14 residues. The V end was cut by 5 bases, the J end by 3 bases, with 12 bases between.

The chain joins TRBV5-6 to TRBJ1-4; TRBD1 aligns across 10 bases. Germline V gene sequence: CDR1 SGHDT, CDR2 YYEEEE. This CDR3 contains 19 residues. V lost 4 bases to trimming and J lost 7 bases; unmatched junction nucleotides: 19. The chain's CDR3 is CASSREPGQGKELGEKLFF. The DNA for the CDR3 is TGTGCCAGCAGCCGAGAACCGGGACAGGGGAAAGAATTGGGTGAAAAACTGTTTTTT.

This chain connects TRBV7-2 to TRBJ2-1; D perhaps matches TRBD2 (5 bases). Germline V gene lookup returns CDR1 SGHTA and CDR2 FQGNSA. Trimming shortened V by 6 bases and J by 4 bases, and 13 bases separated the two germline ends. The CDR3 extends over 14 amino acids. The CDR3 spells CASRPSSGYNEQFF. Here the CDR3 DNA reads TGTGCCAGCAGGCCCTCGAGCGGTTACAATGAGCAGTTCTTC.

The V call is TRBV6-2 or TRBV6-3, the J call TRBJ2-7; TRBD2 aligns across 7 bases. Germline CDR1 MNHEY, CDR2 SVGEGT. The CDR3 sequence is 15 residues long. V trimming: 6 bases; J trimming: 2 bases; junction bases outside the gene matches: 10. In DNA form, the CDR3 reads TGTGCCAGCAGCCCCCCGGGGGGAGGAACCTACGAGCAGTACTTC. It translates to CASSPPGGGTYEQYF.

This chain links TRBV5-6 with TRBJ1-2; no clear D. The CDR3 totals 17 residues. Trimming shortened V by 0 bases and J by 8 bases, and 23 bases separated the two germline ends. Germline-derived CDR1 and CDR2 are SGHDT and YYEEEE. The CDR3: CASSLGEGKKSTVGYTF. Here the CDR3 DNA reads TGTGCCAGCAGCTTGGGGGAAGGGAAGAAGTCAACCGTCGGCTACACCTTC.

This clonotype was detected ten times or more. V is TRBV6-6 and J is TRBJ2-3, with TRBD2 matching 8 bases. J lost 1 base, V lost 4 bases, and 13 bases had no gene match. CDR3 length: 18 amino acids. Germline CDR1 is MNHNY and CDR2 is SVGAGI (reference sequence). Here the CDR3 DNA reads TGTGCCAGCAGTTCCCTTCACTTGGCGGGGGGAGGCACAGATACGCAGTATTTT. Residues: CASSSLHLAGGGTDTQYF.

The V gene is TRBV20-1, the J gene TRBJ1-5; 7 bases are a match to TRBD1. The CDR3 covers 14 residues. With V trimmed by 6 bases and J by 2 bases, 7 bases remained unmatched. Looked up from germline, CDR1 is DFQATT and CDR2 is SNEGSKA (reference sequence). The DNA for the CDR3 is TGCAGTGCCCAACAGGGGTCGGGCAATCAGCCCCAGCATTTT. Amino acid sequence: CSAQQGSGNQPQHF.

This clonotype has just a few counts. This chain links TRBV18 with TRBJ2-1; a possible D gene is TRBD1 (5 bases). Deletions cut 5 bases from V and 4 bases from J, with 12 bases between. This CDR3 has 14 amino acids. Germline CDR1 and CDR2: KGHSH and LQKENI. The CDR3 sequence is CASSTPQGYNEQFF. CDR3 sequence (DNA): TGTGCCAGCTCAACTCCCCAGGGATACAATGAGCAGTTCTTC.

This clonotype has only a few counts. This sequence joins TRBV9 and TRBJ2-3; no clear D. Germline V gene sequence: CDR1 SGDLS, CDR2 YYNGEE. This CDR3 spans 16 amino acids. Trimming took off 3 bases at V and 0 bases at J, with 14 bases between the two ends. The DNA of the CDR3 is TGTGCCAGCAGCGGGTACAGAGATTCTAGCACAGATACGCAGTATTTT. It codes for CASSGYRDSSTDTQYF.

This clonotype appeared a few times. The chain links TRBV25-1 to TRBJ1-1, with TRBD1 matching 7 bases. Trimming at V came to 2 bases and at J to 9 bases, leaving 9 bases not matched to a gene. The CDR3 is made up of 14 amino acids. Germline lookup yields CDR1 MGHDK and CDR2 SYGVNS. The CDR3 protein is CASSEGNPQGQAFF. Here the CDR3 DNA reads TGTGCCAGCAGTGAAGGCAACCCACAGGGGCAAGCTTTCTTT.

The chain is built from TRBV11-2 and TRBJ2-2, with D uncertain. The CDR3 sequence is 17 residues long. Germline V gene lookup returns CDR1 SGHAT and CDR2 FQNNGV. V dropped 5 bases and J dropped 3 bases, with 19 bases sitting between them. Here the CDR3 reads CASSLVARSLYTGELFF. The CDR3 DNA follows: TGTGCCAGCAGCCTAGTCGCGCGCAGCCTCTACACCGGGGAGCTGTTTTTT.

This chain uses TRBV6-5 with TRBJ1-1; the match to TRBD1 covers 8 bases. The length of the CDR3 is 14 residues. With 5 bases clipped from V and 7 bases from J, the junction kept 9 bases outside the gene matches. Germline V gene lookup returns CDR1 MNHEY and CDR2 SVGAGI. CDR3 protein: CASSDRGLRGEAFF. CDR3 DNA: TGTGCCAGCAGTGACAGGGGCCTTAGGGGTGAAGCTTTCTTT.

In its sample, this clonotype was seen many times. The chain is built from TRBV3-1 and TRBJ1-1; D call uncertain. Trimming took off 7 bases at V and 6 bases at J, with 12 bases between the two ends. CDR3 length: 12 amino acids. Germline lookup yields CDR1 LGHDT and CDR2 YNNKEL (reference sequence). The CDR3 here is CASISPGSEAFF. DNA of the CDR3: TGTGCCAGCATCTCGCCAGGCTCTGAAGCTTTCTTT.

This clonotype showed up many times. This rearrangement joins TRBV2 to TRBJ2-3, with a possible D match to TRBD2 (5 bases). Trimming took off 1 base at V and 7 bases at J, with 12 bases between the two ends. The CDR3 is 14 amino acids. Germline-derived CDR1 and CDR2 are SNHLY and FYNNEI. The CDR3 region is CASSEGTAPHTQYF. The CDR3, as DNA: TGTGCCAGCAGTGAAGGGACTGCCCCTCATACGCAGTATTTT.

In this sample, this clonotype turned up a few times. V usage is TRBV23-1 and J usage is TRBJ1-2; maybe TRBD1 (6 bases). Being an ORF, TRBV23-1 has a function that is uncertain. Trimming stripped 3 bases from V and 7 bases from J, with 15 bases between. The CDR3 consists of 14 residues. The CDR3 region is CASSQLKGEGGYTF. The CDR3 DNA follows: TGCGCCAGCAGTCAGTTGAAGGGGGAAGGTGGCTACACCTTC.

The genes are TRBV12-3 or TRBV12-4 and TRBJ2-7; D gene unclear. The CDR3 loop spans 13 amino acids. The V gene lost 4 bases and the J gene lost 1 base, with 8 bases spanning the gap. As DNA, the CDR3 is TGTGCCAGCAGTTCCAAGGAGTCCTACGAGCAGTACTTC. Protein: CASSSKESYEQYF.

A few counts support this clonotype. V is TRBV7-9 and J is TRBJ2-3, with TRBD2 matching 12 bases. CDR1 is SEHNR, CDR2 FQNEAQ, per germline (reference sequence). There are 16 residues in the CDR3. Losses at the gene ends were 5 bases for V and 1 base for J; bases not matched to a gene: 4. The CDR3 DNA reads as TGTGCCAGCAGCGCCCGACTAGCGGGGGGCACAGATACGCAGTATTTT. This gives the protein CASSARLAGGTDTQYF.

This clonotype showed up just a few times. The chain uses TRBV18 and TRBJ2-6; D remains ambiguous. The CDR3 is 16 amino acids. Trimming removed 0 bases at V and 2 bases at J, with 8 bases between. Germline V gives CDR1 KGHSH, CDR2 LQKENI. Here the CDR3 reads CASSPPSVPGANVLTF. CDR3 in DNA: TGTGCCAGCTCACCACCTTCTGTCCCTGGGGCCAACGTCCTGACTTTC.

This clonotype came up a few times. This chain links TRBV18 with TRBJ1-1, with D possibly TRBD1 on 6 matching bases. Trimming pared 6 bases from V and 5 bases from J, leaving 16 bases between. CDR1 KGHSH and CDR2 LQKENI come from the germline V gene. The length of the CDR3 is 14 residues. The CDR3 reads CASSPGTGKTEAFF. The CDR3 nucleotides read TGTGCCAGCTCCCCCGGTACAGGGAAAACTGAAGCTTTCTTT.

The chain joins TRBV19 to TRBJ1-2; possible D gene TRBD1, 5 bases. The V end was cut by 5 bases, the J end by 1 base, with 11 bases between. CDR1 and CDR2 (germline): LNHDA, SQIVND (reference sequence). The CDR3 extends over 14 amino acids. CDR3 sequence: CASSSGVRNYGYTF. The DNA for the CDR3 is TGTGCCAGTAGTTCGGGGGTTCGTAACTATGGCTACACCTTC.

The chain is built from TRBV4-3 and TRBJ2-3, with TRBD1 as a possible D gene (7 bases). Germline V gene data show CDR1 as LGHNA and CDR2 as YSLEER. V gave up 0 bases and J gave up 2 bases, with 12 bases separating them. The CDR3 covers 16 residues. As DNA, the CDR3 is TGCGCCAGCAGCCAAGACCCGGAGGGGGCCACAGATACGCAGTATTTT. Translated: CASSQDPEGATDTQYF.

The chain links TRBV7-2 to TRBJ1-5, with D unclear. There are 13 residues in the CDR3. V lost 5 bases and J lost 3, with 8 bases in between. The V gene's germline CDR1 is SGHTA and CDR2 FQGNSA. The CDR3: CASSLTYNQPQHF. The CDR3 coding sequence is TGTGCCAGCAGCCTAACGTACAATCAGCCCCAGCATTTT.